This T cell receptor beta chain was retrieved from a study of blood T cells in healthy people across ages. The authors ran a second PCR of about 6 to 12 cycles using a sample-barcoded 5' primer and a J-beta primer mix. TCRdb recomputed calls from the 5' RACE reads with MiXCR, one row per CDR3 protein. The sample has hundreds of thousands of distinct CDR3 sequences; 20% to 30% are singletons. V gave up 0 bases and J gave up 2 bases, with 19 bases separating them. The CDR3 extends over 18 amino acids. Germline V gene sequence: CDR1 LGHDT, CDR2 YNNKEL (reference sequence). This clonotype was recorded a few times. A further study also used this sample, focusing on T cells of mothers and their children.

The receptor comes from a boy aged 5-17 years in good health. Sequenced: blood. The V and J genes are TRBV3-1 and TRBJ2-5; D could derive from TRBD1 or TRBD2 (5 bases each). Here the CDR3 DNA reads TGTGCCAGCAGCCAAGAAGGTAGTGGGGGAGTCCGACAAGAGACCCAGTACTTC. Protein: CASSQEGSGGVRQETQYF.